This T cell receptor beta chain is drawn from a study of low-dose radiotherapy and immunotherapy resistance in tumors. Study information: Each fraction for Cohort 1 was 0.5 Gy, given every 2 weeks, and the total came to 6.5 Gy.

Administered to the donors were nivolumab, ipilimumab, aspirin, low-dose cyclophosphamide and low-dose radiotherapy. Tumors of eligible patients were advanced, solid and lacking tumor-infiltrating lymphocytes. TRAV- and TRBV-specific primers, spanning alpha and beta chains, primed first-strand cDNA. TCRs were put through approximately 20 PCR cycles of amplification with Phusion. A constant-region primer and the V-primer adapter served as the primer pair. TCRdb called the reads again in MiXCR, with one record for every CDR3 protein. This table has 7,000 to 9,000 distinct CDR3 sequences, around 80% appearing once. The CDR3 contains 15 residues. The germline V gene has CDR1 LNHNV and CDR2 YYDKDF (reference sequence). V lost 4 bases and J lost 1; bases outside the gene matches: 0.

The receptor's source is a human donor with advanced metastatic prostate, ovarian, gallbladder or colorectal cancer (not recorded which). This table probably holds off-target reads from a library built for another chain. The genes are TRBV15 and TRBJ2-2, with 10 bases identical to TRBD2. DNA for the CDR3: TGTGCCACCAGCACTAGCGGGGGGAACACCGGGGAGCTGTTTTTT. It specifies CATSTSGGNTGELFF.